The text below deals with one TCR beta chain. Its antigen remains unidentified. The library came from three nested PCR rounds adapted from ARM-PCR protocols. Each CDR3 protein gets one entry after TCRdb re-called the multiplex PCR reads with MiXCR. The table has approximately 110,000 distinct CDR3 sequences, about 63% seen once. The template was RNA from unsorted bulk tissue. Distant lung tissue was collected more than 3 cm away from the tumor edge. The entry originates in a study of tumor and adjacent non-tumor tissue in lung cancer. Study at large: Patients comprised roughly 12 adenocarcinoma, a couple of squamous cell carcinoma and 1 small cell lung cancer. Patients were aged roughly 31 to 76, 10 men and 5 women, stage I to III.

From germline, CDR1 is SEHNR and CDR2 FQNEAQ (reference sequence). J lost 1 base, V lost 5 bases, and 10 bases had no gene match. This CDR3 has 16 amino acids. Study-level points and caveats: Higher tumor TCR diversity was associated with shorter survival. Compared with tumor, normal lung showed significantly lower TCR diversity.

The source of this sequence is a man between 60 and 75 years old with non-small cell lung cancer. J is TRBJ2-7 and V is TRBV7-9; 8 bases are shared with TRBD2. Input material: distant non-tumor lung tissue. The CDR3 sequence: CASSLSGGIHSYEQYF. The CDR3 nucleotides read TGTGCCAGCAGCCTGAGCGGGGGAATCCATTCCTACGAGCAGTACTTC.